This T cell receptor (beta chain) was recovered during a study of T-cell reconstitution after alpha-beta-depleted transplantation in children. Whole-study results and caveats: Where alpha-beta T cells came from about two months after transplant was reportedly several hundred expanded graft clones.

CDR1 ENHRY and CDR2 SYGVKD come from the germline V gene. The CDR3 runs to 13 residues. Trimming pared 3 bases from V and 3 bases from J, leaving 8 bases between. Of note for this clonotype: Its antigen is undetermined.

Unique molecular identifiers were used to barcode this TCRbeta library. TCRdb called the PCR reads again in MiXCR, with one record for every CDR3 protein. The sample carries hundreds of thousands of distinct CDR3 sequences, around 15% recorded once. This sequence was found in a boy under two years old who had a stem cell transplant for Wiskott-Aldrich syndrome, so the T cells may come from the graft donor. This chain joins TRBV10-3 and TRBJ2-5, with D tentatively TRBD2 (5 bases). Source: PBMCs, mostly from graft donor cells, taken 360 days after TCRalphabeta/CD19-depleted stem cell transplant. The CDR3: CAISDGIKETQYF. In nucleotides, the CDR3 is TGTGCCATCAGTGACGGGATCAAAGAGACCCAGTACTTC.